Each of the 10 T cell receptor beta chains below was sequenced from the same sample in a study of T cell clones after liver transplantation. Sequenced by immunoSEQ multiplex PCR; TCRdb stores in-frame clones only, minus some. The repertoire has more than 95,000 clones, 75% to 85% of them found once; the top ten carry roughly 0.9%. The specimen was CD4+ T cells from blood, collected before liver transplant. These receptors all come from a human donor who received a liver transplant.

For the CDR3, the DNA is TGCGCCAGCAGCTGGGGACTGAACACTGAAGCTTTCTTT. Translation gives CASSWGLNTEAFF. The chain has TRBV5-1 and TRBJ1-1, with D tentatively TRBD1 (5 bases). This CDR3 is built from 13 residues. The germline V gene has CDR1 SGHRS and CDR2 YFSETQ. Trimming removed 3 bases from V and 0 bases from J, with 6 bases in between.

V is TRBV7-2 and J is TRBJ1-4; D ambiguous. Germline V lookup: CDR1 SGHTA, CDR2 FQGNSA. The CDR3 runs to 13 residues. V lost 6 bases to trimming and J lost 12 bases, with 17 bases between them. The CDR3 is CASRETLPEELFF. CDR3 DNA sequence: TGTGCCAGCAGGGAGACTTTACCAGAGGAACTGTTTTTT.

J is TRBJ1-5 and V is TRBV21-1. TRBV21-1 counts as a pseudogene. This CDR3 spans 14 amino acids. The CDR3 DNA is TGTGCCAGCAGCAGGGGGTCCTCTCATCAGCCCCAGCATTTT. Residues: CASSRGSSHQPQHF.

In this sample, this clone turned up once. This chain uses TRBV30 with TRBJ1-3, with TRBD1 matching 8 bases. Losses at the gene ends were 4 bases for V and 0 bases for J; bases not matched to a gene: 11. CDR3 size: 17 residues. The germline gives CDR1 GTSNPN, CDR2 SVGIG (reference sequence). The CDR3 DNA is TGTGCCTGGATGGTAGGGGGACAGGCTTTCTCTGGAAACACCATATATTTT. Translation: CAWMVGGQAFSGNTIYF.

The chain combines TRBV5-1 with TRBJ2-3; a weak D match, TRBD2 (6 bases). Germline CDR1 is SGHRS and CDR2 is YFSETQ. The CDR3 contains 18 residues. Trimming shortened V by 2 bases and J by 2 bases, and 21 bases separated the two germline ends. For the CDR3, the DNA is TGCGCCAGCAGCTTAGGGACCGGGGGACTGATAATCACAGATACGCAGTATTTT. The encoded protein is CASSLGTGGLIITDTQYF.

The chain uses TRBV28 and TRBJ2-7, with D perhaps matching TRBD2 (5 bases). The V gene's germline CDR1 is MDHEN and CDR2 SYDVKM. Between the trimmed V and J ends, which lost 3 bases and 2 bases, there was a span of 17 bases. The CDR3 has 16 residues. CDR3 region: CASSFLFGSGTYEQYF. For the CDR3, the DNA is TGTGCCAGCAGTTTTCTGTTCGGCAGCGGTACCTACGAGCAGTACTTC.

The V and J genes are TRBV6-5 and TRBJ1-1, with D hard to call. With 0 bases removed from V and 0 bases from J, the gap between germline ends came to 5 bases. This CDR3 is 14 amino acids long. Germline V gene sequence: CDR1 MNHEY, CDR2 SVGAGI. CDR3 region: CASSYSILNTEAFF. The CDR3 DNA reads TGTGCCAGCAGTTACTCGATTCTGAACACTGAAGCTTTCTTT.

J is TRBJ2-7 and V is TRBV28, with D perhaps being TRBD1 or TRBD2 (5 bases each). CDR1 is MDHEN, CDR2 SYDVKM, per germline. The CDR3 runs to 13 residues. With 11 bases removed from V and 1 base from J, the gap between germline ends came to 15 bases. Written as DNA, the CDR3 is TGTGCCCTCACCCGGGACGGATCCTACGAGCAGTACTTC. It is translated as CALTRDGSYEQYF.

The CDR3 loop reads CASSLGIDGYTF. The CDR3 DNA follows: TGTGCCAGCAGCTTGGGTATAGATGGCTACACCTTC. The chain has TRBV5-5 and TRBJ1-2; D is unresolved. CDR1 and CDR2 (germline): SGHKS, YYEKEE (reference sequence). Trimming left V 0 bases short and J 6 bases short, with 6 bases between. CDR3 length: 12 residues.

The CDR3 DNA sequence: TGTGCCAGCAGCATGGGACACATCACAGATACGCAGTATTTT. It specifies CASSMGHITDTQYF. This chain uses TRBV7-6 with TRBJ2-3; a possible D gene is TRBD1 (6 bases). Germline-derived CDR1 and CDR2 are SGHVS and FNYEAQ. Between the trimmed V and J ends, which lost 5 bases and 2 bases, there was a span of 11 bases. The CDR3 runs to 14 residues.